These T cell receptor beta chains were read from a single sample in a study of CD8 T cells in ankylosing spondylitis. TCRdb recomputed calls from the 5' RACE reads with MiXCR, one row per CDR3 protein. This sample carries 750,000 to 850,000 distinct CDR3 sequences, approximately 12% of them seen once, and the ten largest clones take more than 0.5%. Sequenced: blood, either unsorted or a sorted T cell fraction (not recorded which). Every receptor here comes from a male donor with ankylosing spondylitis. Each CDR3 is given with its conserved first and last residue. Fields, in order: V gene, J gene, clone size, D gene, CDR3 DNA, CDR3 protein. The D gene is left open where the match is weak. Size is omitted from some rows. Given values are once, few, many or a class for expanded clones.

V: TRBV7-2; J: TRBJ2-7; size: -; D: -; DNA: TGTGCCAGCAGCTTAGGCGGCGCGGGGGCCTTTGGTGACGAGCAGTACTTC; CDR3: CASSLGGAGAFGDEQYF
V: TRBV20-1; J: TRBJ1-5; size: few; D: TRBD1; DNA: TGCAGTGCTAGAGCAGGGGGTCCCTTGAGTCCCCAGCATTTT; CDR3: CSARAGGPLSPQHF
V: TRBV5-1; J: TRBJ1-4; size: -; D: -; DNA: TGCGCCAGCAGTTCTCAGGGTATTGAAAAACTGTTTTTT; CDR3: CASSSQGIEKLFF
V: TRBV20-1; J: TRBJ2-3; size: few; D: -; DNA: TGCAGTGCCGCGATAGGGGATACGCAGTATTTT; CDR3: CSAAIGDTQYF
V: TRBV10-3; J: TRBJ2-7; size: many; D: -; DNA: TGTGCCATCAGTGAGTCGACAGCTGACGCCTACGAGCAGTACTTC; CDR3: CAISESTADAYEQYF
V: TRBV27; J: TRBJ2-5; size: few; D: TRBD1; DNA: TGTGCCAGCAGTTTATCTTGGGGGACAGGGTATCAAGAGACCCAGTACTTC; CDR3: CASSLSWGTGYQETQYF
V: TRBV7-2; J: TRBJ2-7; size: few; D: -; DNA: TGTGCCAGCGCCCCCGGTTGGACCTACGAGCAGTACTTC; CDR3: CASAPGWTYEQYF
V: TRBV10-3; J: TRBJ2-5; size: many; D: TRBD2; DNA: TGTGCCATCAACGCGGGAGGGACTAAAGGGGCCCAGTACTTC; CDR3: CAINAGGTKGAQYF
V: TRBV7-2; J: TRBJ2-7; size: few; D: -; DNA: TGTGCCAGCAGCAACCGCGGGACCTACGAGCAGTACTTC; CDR3: CASSNRGTYEQYF
V: TRBV5-1; J: TRBJ2-3; size: few; D: -; DNA: TGCGCCAGCAGCTCGGCGCTCCAGCTTTCAGATACGCAGTATTTT; CDR3: CASSSALQLSDTQYF
V: TRBV7-2; J: TRBJ2-1; size: few; D: -; DNA: TGTGCCAGCAGCTTTACTTCCCTAGTGTGGGACAATGAGCAGTTCTTC; CDR3: CASSFTSLVWDNEQFF
V: TRBV20-1; J: TRBJ1-4; size: few; D: -; DNA: TGCAGTGCCCTGGGGCAGCCTAATGAAAAACTGTTTTTT; CDR3: CSALGQPNEKLFF
V: TRBV20-1; J: TRBJ2-7; size: -; D: -; DNA: TGCAGTGCCTTCCATATCGGGGACTACGAGCAGTACTTC; CDR3: CSAFHIGDYEQYF
V: TRBV12-3/TRBV12-4; J: TRBJ2-1; size: few; D: -; DNA: TGTGCCAGCAGTTCCGGACAGTCATACAATGAGCAGTTCTTC; CDR3: CASSSGQSYNEQFF
V: TRBV7-9; J: TRBJ2-7; size: -; D: -; DNA: TGTGCCAGCAGCCCGAGACCAACCCAAGAGCAGTACTTC; CDR3: CASSPRPTQEQYF
V: TRBV7-3; J: TRBJ2-2; size: -; D: -; DNA: TGTGCCAGCAGCCTAGGAGGGGGCGCCAGGACCGGGGAGCTGTTTTTT; CDR3: CASSLGGGARTGELFF
V: TRBV5-6; J: TRBJ1-4; size: few; D: -; DNA: TGTGCCAGCAGCCCTAAGATCCGGGACTGGGGGGAAAAACTGTTTTTT; CDR3: CASSPKIRDWGEKLFF